A selection of T cell receptor beta chains follows, all from one sample in a study of T cells in Graves' hyperthyroidism and ophthalmopathy. From the multiplex PCR reads, TCRdb called clonotypes with MiXCR, one entry per CDR3 protein. The data hold around 620,000 distinct CDR3 sequences, with approximately 44% observed a single time. Sequenced input: peripheral blood or thyroid tissue (not recorded which). The receptors shown here come from an adult woman with Graves' disease, either hyperthyroidism or ophthalmopathy (not recorded which). Each CDR3 is given with its conserved first and last residue. A D gene is named only where the DNA matches it firmly. Clone size, where shown, is once, few, many, or a class for clones that have expanded.

CVSSSQGRGNQPQHF	TGTGTCAGCAGTTCCCAAGGACGGGGCAATCAGCCCCAGCATTTT	.	15	TRBV28	.	TRBJ1-5
CAISESARLTEAFF	TGTGCCATCAGTGAGTCAGCTCGGCTCACTGAAGCTTTCTTT	few	14	TRBV10-3	.	TRBJ1-1
CATSRARLSSPLHF	TGTGCCACCAGCAGGGCGAGGCTTAGTTCACCCCTCCACTTT	few	14	TRBV15	.	TRBJ1-6
CATSRGRDSGQPQHF	TGTGCCACCAGCAGAGGCCGGGATTCCGGGCAGCCCCAGCATTTT	.	15	TRBV15	.	TRBJ1-5
CASSPQQPSTYEQYF	TGTGCCAGCAGCCCCCAGCAGCCATCAACCTACGAGCAGTACTTC	many	15	TRBV7-9	.	TRBJ2-7
CASRGQGKTQYF	TGTGCCAGCAGGGGACAGGGGAAGACCCAGTACTTC	.	12	TRBV5-1	TRBD1	TRBJ2-5
CSAAADYRNEKLFF	TGCAGTGCCGCCGCAGACTACAGAAATGAAAAACTGTTTTTT	.	14	TRBV20-1	.	TRBJ1-4
CASSFRSAVYTGELFF	TGTGCCAGCAGCTTCAGGTCGGCAGTCTACACCGGGGAGCTGTTTTTT	many	16	TRBV7-8	.	TRBJ2-2
CSFLYKRDRGRSPLHF	TGCAGCTTCCTATACAAACGGGACAGGGGAAGATCACCCCTCCACTTT	many	16	TRBV29-1	TRBD1	TRBJ1-6
CASSWTSGYEQYF	TGTGCCAGCAGCTGGACTAGCGGCTACGAGCAGTACTTC	many	13	TRBV7-2	TRBD2	TRBJ2-7
CASRTPGLAAGGEQFF	TGTGCCAGCCGAACCCCGGGACTAGCGGCCGGGGGGGAGCAGTTCTTC	.	16	TRBV11-2	TRBD2	TRBJ2-1
CASSEFLLTGGNSPLHF	TGCGCCAGCAGTGAGTTCCTCCTCACAGGGGGAAATTCACCCCTCCACTTT	.	17	TRBV10-2	TRBD1	TRBJ1-6
CASSYPQQGQETQYF	TGTGCCAGCAGTTACCCGCAACAGGGACAAGAGACCCAGTACTTC	many	15	TRBV6-6	.	TRBJ2-5
CASRMANTGELFF	TGTGCCAGCAGGATGGCCAACACCGGGGAGCTGTTTTTT	many	13	TRBV12-3/TRBV12-4	.	TRBJ2-2
CASSESRANTEAFF	TGCGCCAGCAGTGAGTCCAGGGCGAACACTGAAGCTTTCTTT	many	14	TRBV10-2	.	TRBJ1-1
CASSSGRRSSYNSPLHF	TGTGCCAGCAGTTCCGGTCGCCGTAGCTCCTATAATTCACCCCTCCACTTT	many	17	TRBV6-5	.	TRBJ1-6
CASSFSQGIGTQYF	TGTGCCAGCAGTTTTTCCCAGGGGATAGGGACCCAGTACTTC	few	14	TRBV28	.	TRBJ2-5
CSLHRAGYYEQYF	TGCAGTTTACACCGAGCGGGCTACTACGAGCAGTACTTC	.	13	TRBV20-1	.	TRBJ2-7
CSAGEAGSNQPQYF	TGCAGTGCAGGGGAGGCGGGGAGCAATCAGCCCCAGTACTTC	.	14	TRBV20-1	.	TRBJ2-5
CASSLGRGYGYTF	TGCGCCAGCAGCTTGGGACGGGGGTATGGCTACACCTTC	.	13	TRBV5-1	.	TRBJ1-2
CASSYMSTNEKLFF	TGTGCCAGCAGTTACATGTCGACTAATGAAAAACTGTTTTTT	many	14	TRBV6-5	.	TRBJ1-4
CAWKAGGYEQYF	TGTGCCTGGAAAGCGGGGGGATACGAGCAGTACTTC	.	12	TRBV30	TRBD2	TRBJ2-7
CATEDRENNQPQHF	TGTGCCACCGAGGACAGGGAGAACAATCAGCCCCAGCATTTT	few	14	TRBV9	TRBD1	TRBJ1-5